These 5 T cell receptor beta chains came from one sample sequenced in a study of CD8 T cells in ankylosing spondylitis (dated by TCRdb to about 2017). On the study overall, not on this receptor specifically: A TCR beta motif of about 8 highly homologous amino acid variants appeared characteristic of blood from ankylosing spondylitis patients.

The protocol used for the library was 5' RACE. The sample was run on an Illumina HiSeq 2500. Using fastp at Q25 and MiXCR, TCRdb reprocessed the public reads and kept productive beta chains. CDR3 protein sequences are deduplicated, and each keeps its most common genes and DNA. The sample has around 770,000 distinct CDR3 sequences on record, about 20% of them singletons. Jointly, the top ten make up approximately 18% of the sample. Antigens of these TCRs are unknown. The sample comprised blood, either unsorted or a sorted T cell fraction (not recorded which). These receptors all stem from a male donor with ankylosing spondylitis.

A few counts support this clonotype. J is TRBJ2-7 and V is TRBV20-1, with D perhaps TRBD1 or TRBD2 (5 bases each). Per the germline V gene, CDR1 is DFQATT and CDR2 is SNEGSKA (reference sequence). V dropped 1 base and J dropped 2 bases, with 9 bases sitting between them. The CDR3 runs to 13 residues. CDR3 protein: CSARGLGAYEQYF. CDR3 coding DNA: TGCAGTGCTAGAGGGCTGGGGGCCTACGAGCAGTACTTC.

The chain employs TRBV7-9 and TRBJ1-1; 9 bases line up with TRBD1. Trimming at V came to 5 bases and at J to 11 bases, leaving 15 bases not matched to a gene. The CDR3 length is 15 residues. Looked up from germline, CDR1 is SEHNR and CDR2 is FQNEAQ (reference sequence). CDR3 in amino acids: CASSQEPGQGIPAFF. CDR3 nucleotides: TGTGCCAGCAGCCAAGAACCGGGACAGGGTATCCCGGCTTTCTTT.

This clonotype has only a few counts. The chain is built from TRBV29-1 and TRBJ1-2; D is possibly TRBD1 (5 bases). CDR1 and CDR2 (germline): SQVTM, ANQGSEA. CDR3 length: 13 amino acids. The V and J ends lost 5 bases and 2 bases respectively, with 12 bases between them. CDR3 in DNA: TGCAGCGTTAGAGGACAAGTCAACTATGGCTACACCTTC. It is translated as CSVRGQVNYGYTF.

The table lists this clonotype with many counts. This rearrangement joins TRBV20-1 to TRBJ2-7; a weak D match, TRBD1 (5 bases). This CDR3 region has 12 residues. CDR1 and CDR2 from the germline V gene are DFQATT and SNEGSKA (reference sequence). The V gene lost 6 bases and the J gene lost 5 bases, with 14 bases spanning the gap. The CDR3 DNA follows: TGCAGTGCCCTCCCGTGGGGCGACGAGCAGTACTTC. It is translated as CSALPWGDEQYF.

This clonotype was picked up a small number of times. The chain employs TRBV5-1 and TRBJ1-1; TRBD1 might be the D (6 bases). Trimming pared 4 bases from V and 0 bases from J, leaving 13 bases between. This CDR3 comprises 15 residues. Germline-derived CDR1 and CDR2 are SGHRS and YFSETQ. CDR3 nucleotide sequence: TGCGCCAGCAGCCCACAGGGAAGCGTGAACACTGAAGCTTTCTTT. This translates into CASSPQGSVNTEAFF.